This TCR beta chain comes out of a study of regulatory T cells in long-lasting Graves disease. Time point noted: persistent/refractory GD, antithyroid drugs over 5 years with positive TRAb. Extracted RNA from PBMCs served as the source of the TCR library. Germline CDR1 reads MNHEY; CDR2 reads SMNVEV (reference sequence). Inclusive of both ends, the CDR3 amounts to 12 amino acids. A few counts support this clonotype. The DNA is left out, because the CDR3 cannot be placed on it with certainty; the CDR3 is given as TCRdb lists it. CDR3 regions were amplified by Arm-PCR using iRepertoire HTBI primers to build TCR beta libraries. TCRdb fed the multiplex PCR reads into MiXCR, producing one record per CDR3 protein. Altogether 400,000 to 500,000 distinct CDR3 sequences are present, around 21% being singletons, with the ten largest covering about 8.3%.

This sequence was found in a female donor with Graves disease. The source material was peripheral blood mononuclear cells (PBMCs), sampled when the disease was refractory, from a patient treated with antithyroid drugs. The chain links TRBV27 to TRBJ1-1; TRBD1, the table's D call, was not compared with the DNA. CDR3 sequence: CASSLSSAPAFF.